A selection of T cell receptor beta chains follows, all from one sample in a study of OX40 agonist ivuxolimab in advanced cancers. Method: immunoSEQ multiplex PCR; TCRdb's copy keeps in-frame clones and lacks some. The sample shows about 64,000 clones, around 91% of them seen only once. Sequenced material: CD4+ or CD8+ T cells sorted from blood, taken in a trial of the OX40 agonist ivuxolimab. Receptors originate from an adult with an advanced solid tumor such as melanoma, head and neck, liver or kidney cancer. Both conserved end residues are part of each CDR3. A D gene is named only where the DNA matches it firmly. Expanded clones get a size class; other rows say once, few or many, or leave the size out.

d_call j_call clone_size v_call cdr3_aa cdr3_nt
- TRBJ1-5 few TRBV5-8 CASSFWGTSQPQHF TGTGCCAGCAGCTTTTGGGGAACGAGTCAGCCCCAGCATTTT
TRBD1 TRBJ2-7 - TRBV7-9 CASSRQGRYEQYF TGTGCCAGCAGCCGACAGGGGCGCTACGAGCAGTACTTC
TRBD2 TRBJ2-7 - TRBV7-2 CASSLASSGGPDNYEQYF TGTGCCAGCAGCTTAGCTTCCAGCGGGGGGCCAGATAACTACGAGCAGTACTTC
- TRBJ2-1 - TRBV6-5 CASSYGAEQFF TGTGCCAGCAGTTACGGGGCAGAGCAGTTCTTC
TRBD1 TRBJ2-3 - TRBV9 CASSVTGIPSTDTQYF TGTGCCAGCAGCGTGACAGGGATACCGAGCACAGATACGCAGTATTTT
- TRBJ2-3 - TRBV5-1 CASSLRTATDTQYF TGCGCCAGCAGCTTGCGTACAGCCACAGATACGCAGTATTTT
- TRBJ1-1 - TRBV30 CAWSVGGDTEAFF TGTGCCTGGAGTGTGGGGGGCGACACTGAAGCTTTCTTT
TRBD2 TRBJ2-3 - TRBV7-3 CASSLTGLAGADTQYF TGTGCCAGCAGCTTAACGGGACTAGCCGGGGCAGATACGCAGTATTTT
TRBD1 TRBJ1-1 few TRBV5-1 CASSHSLTGVNTEAFF TGCGCCAGCAGCCACTCGTTGACAGGGGTGAACACTGAAGCTTTCTTT
TRBD1 TRBJ2-7 - TRBV5-8 CASSKDRGYEQYF TGTGCCAGCAGCAAGGACAGGGGCTACGAGCAGTACTTC
- TRBJ1-5 - TRBV4-1 CASSLIGGQPQHF TGCGCCAGCAGTTTGATAGGGGGTCAGCCCCAGCATTTT
- TRBJ2-7 - TRBV6-1 CASSDLGVVSYEQYF TGTGCCAGCAGTGATTTAGGAGTTGTATCCTACGAGCAGTACTTC
- TRBJ2-1 - TRBV7-9 CASSLVAYNEQFF TGTGCCAGCAGCTTAGTCGCCTACAATGAGCAGTTCTTC
TRBD1 TRBJ1-1 few TRBV19 CASRPGQGNTEAFF TGTGCCAGTAGACCGGGACAGGGGAACACTGAAGCTTTCTTT
- TRBJ2-7 - TRBV27 CASSSTATYEQYF TGTGCCAGCAGTTCGACTGCTACCTACGAGCAGTACTTC
- TRBJ1-3 - TRBV5-5 CASSFGPRDISGNTIYF TGTGCCAGCAGCTTTGGCCCCCGGGACATCTCTGGAAACACCATATATTTT
- TRBJ2-3 - TRBV9 CASSPSGTYTDTQYF TGTGCCAGCAGCCCCTCCGGGACTTACACAGATACGCAGTATTTT
- TRBJ2-2 - TRBV20-1 CSAKNTGELFF TGCAGTGCGAAGAACACCGGGGAGCTGTTTTTT
- TRBJ1-1 - TRBV6-6 CASNRNTEAFF TGTGCCAGCAACAGGAACACTGAAGCTTTCTTT
TRBD2 TRBJ2-1 - TRBV5-4 CASSPQREVGNEQFF TGTGCCAGCAGCCCCCAGCGGGAGGTCGGCAATGAGCAGTTCTTC
- TRBJ2-1 once TRBV30 CAVNSYNEQFF TGTGCTGTAAATTCCTACAATGAGCAGTTCTTC
- TRBJ2-7 - TRBV7-9 CASSEMTRGGDEQYF TGTGCCAGCAGCGAAATGACGAGGGGCGGCGACGAGCAGTACTTC
TRBD2 TRBJ2-1 - TRBV11-2 CASSFSGRVPYNEQFF TGTGCCAGCAGCTTTAGCGGGAGAGTGCCCTACAATGAGCAGTTCTTC
- TRBJ1-1 - TRBV5-1 CASSLDRVNTEAFF TGCGCCAGCAGCTTGGATAGGGTGAACACTGAAGCTTTCTTT
TRBD1 TRBJ2-1 - TRBV29-1 CSAPMGQPSYNEQFF TGCAGCGCCCCCATGGGACAGCCCTCCTACAATGAGCAGTTCTTC
TRBD2 TRBJ2-1 - TRBV27 CASSLSGSSGHEQFF TGTGCCAGCAGTTTATCGGGATCTAGCGGACATGAGCAGTTCTTC
TRBD2 TRBJ2-5 - TRBV23-1 CASQSSSGGPSETQYF TGCGCCAGCCAATCCAGTAGCGGGGGGCCATCGGAGACCCAGTACTTC